This TCR beta chain was sequenced during a study of patients and donors after allogeneic stem cell transplantation. Via MiXCR, TCRdb re-called the RT-PCR reads, giving one row per CDR3 protein. The sample gives about 150,000 distinct CDR3 sequences, over 35% of which show up once; approximately 50% is in the top ten. Material: blood, either unsorted or a sorted T cell fraction (not recorded which). The receptor was isolated from a human donor who was either an allogeneic HSCT recipient or a stem cell or donor lymphocyte infusion donor (not recorded which). It is not recorded whose cells these are; they may come from a transplant donor.

The CDR3 DNA follows: TGCAGTGCCCCGGCGGGGGGACGGGCTGAAAACACCATATATTTT. Protein sequence: CSAPAGGRAENTIYF. The chain has TRBV20-1 and TRBJ1-3; D perhaps matches TRBD1 (5 bases). Germline CDR1 is DFQATT and CDR2 is SNEGSKA (reference sequence). Trimming took 6 bases from V and 6 from J, leaving 21 bases between them. The CDR3 is 15 residues long.